Below are 13 T cell receptor beta chains sequenced from a single sample in a study of spatial heterogeneity in lung cancer (dated by TCRdb to 2018 to 2020). Library preparation was by 5' RACE. The sample was run on a NextSeq 500. The public reads were quality trimmed at Q25 with fastp and then assembled into clones with MiXCR by TCRdb, keeping productive beta chains. Every CDR3 protein is listed once, alongside the most common genes and DNA of its rows. This sample has about 92,000 distinct CDR3 sequences in its table, and roughly 12% of those were observed once. The ten most abundant clones make up over 40% of the sample. Read against the paper, the sample's time point label means: sample taken at primary tumor resection. The sequencing here drew on PBMCs, taken at surgery. These receptor sequences come from a male donor with early-stage non-small cell lung cancer.

The rearrangement uses TRBV5-1 and TRBJ2-3; 16 nucleotides match TRBD2. Per the germline V gene, CDR1 is SGHRS and CDR2 is YFSETQ. V gave up 1 base and J gave up 5 bases; unmatched junction bases: 7. The CDR3 is 18 residues long. CDR3 sequence: CASSLPGTSGRGVDTQYF. CDR3 bases: TGCGCCAGCAGCTTGCCCGGGACTAGCGGGAGGGGCGTAGATACGCAGTATTTT.

In its sample, this clonotype was seen many times. This chain joins TRBV7-9 and TRBJ1-2, with D perhaps matching TRBD1 (6 bases). CDR1 is SEHNR and CDR2 is FQNEAQ in the germline V gene (reference sequence). V dropped 0 bases and J dropped 5 bases, with 10 bases sitting between them. This CDR3 spans 14 amino acids. CDR3 in amino acids: CASSLADRGYGYTF. CDR3 sequence (DNA): TGTGCCAGCAGCTTAGCGGACAGAGGATATGGCTACACCTTC.

For the CDR3, the DNA is TGTGCCAGTAGTATCAACGGCGGAGAGACCCAGTACTTC. The encoded protein is CASSINGGETQYF. The V gene is TRBV19, the J gene TRBJ2-5; unclear D gene. Trimming removed 3 bases from V and 4 bases from J, with 9 bases in between. The CDR3 covers 13 residues. Germline values: CDR1 LNHDA, CDR2 SQIVND (reference sequence).

This clonotype has at least ten counts. V gene TRBV28 combines with J gene TRBJ1-2; no firm D call. Germline values: CDR1 MDHEN, CDR2 SYDVKM. CDR3 length: 14 residues. Trimming shortened V by 7 bases and J by 0 bases, and 12 bases separated the two germline ends. CDR3 loop: CASIVAQANYGYTF. CDR3 sequence (DNA): TGTGCCAGCATCGTGGCGCAGGCTAACTATGGCTACACCTTC.

The chain employs TRBV28 and TRBJ1-5; no definite D call. This CDR3 comprises 15 residues. Germline CDR1 MDHEN, CDR2 SYDVKM. The V and J ends lost 1 base and 1 base respectively, with 8 bases between them. In DNA form, the CDR3 reads TGTGCCAGCAGTTTATCGGACGGGAGCAATCAGCCCCAGCATTTT. This translates into CASSLSDGSNQPQHF.

This clonotype appeared a few times. The chain combines TRBV12-3 or TRBV12-4 with TRBJ2-2, with D perhaps matching TRBD1 (7 bases). The CDR3 runs 15 residues. The germline V and J ends were trimmed by 7 bases and 4 bases, with 16 bases remaining between them. Written as DNA, the CDR3 is TGTGCCAGCACCGGCTACAGGGGAGGCACCGGGGAGCTGTTTTTT. Its protein product is CASTGYRGGTGELFF.

This clonotype was counted a few times. The chain carries TRBV4-3 and TRBJ2-2; D is ambiguous. V lost 1 base to trimming and J lost 1 base, with 7 bases between them. Looked up from germline, CDR1 is LGHNA and CDR2 is YSLEER. The CDR3 extends over 15 amino acids. The CDR3 here is CASSQVRGNTGELFF. Written as DNA, the CDR3 is TGCGCCAGCAGCCAAGTCCGAGGGAACACCGGGGAGCTGTTTTTT.

This clonotype has at least ten counts. The chain couples TRBV6-2 or TRBV6-3 to TRBJ2-5; a weak D match, TRBD1 (6 bases). Germline loops: CDR1 MNHEY, CDR2 SVGEGT. The V and J ends lost 5 bases and 1 base respectively, with 14 bases between them. There are 15 residues in the CDR3. CDR3 sequence (DNA): TGTGCCAGCAGTACATACAGGGAAATCCAAGAGACCCAGTACTTC. This translates into CASSTYREIQETQYF.

The table lists this clonotype with many counts. The chain combines TRBV7-2 with TRBJ2-7, with TRBD2 as a possible D gene (6 bases). V lost 5 bases and J lost 0, with 29 bases in between. This CDR3 is 20 amino acids long. CDR1 SGHTA and CDR2 FQGNSA come from the germline V gene. CDR3 coding DNA: TGTGCCAGCAGCCGAAATACCCGGGACTCTCGCCCGTCAAGCTCCTACGAGCAGTACTTC. Protein: CASSRNTRDSRPSSSYEQYF.

The rearrangement joins TRBV6-1 to TRBJ1-5; D not certain. Per the germline V gene, CDR1 is MNHNS and CDR2 is SASEGT. Trimming took 6 bases from V and 4 from J, leaving 10 bases between them. CDR3 length: 13 amino acids. CDR3 residues: CASRSNWNQPQHF. For the CDR3, the DNA is TGTGCCAGCAGATCCAATTGGAATCAGCCCCAGCATTTT.

At least ten counts were recorded for this clonotype. The chain recombines TRBV27 with TRBJ1-5; maybe TRBD1 (5 bases). Germline V gives CDR1 MNHEY, CDR2 SMNVEV (reference sequence). The CDR3 sequence is 13 residues long. With 2 bases removed from V and 4 bases from J, the gap between germline ends came to 6 bases. CDR3: CASSLAGNQPQHF. The CDR3, as DNA: TGTGCCAGCAGTTTAGCAGGGAATCAGCCCCAGCATTTT.

The rearrangement joins TRBV12-3 or TRBV12-4 to TRBJ2-3; D uncertain. Trimming cost V 3 bases and J 3 bases, with 4 bases left between them. The CDR3 consists of 12 residues. CDR3 bases: TGTGCCAGCAGTTTCGTAACAGATACGCAGTATTTT. Protein: CASSFVTDTQYF.

The V call is TRBV6-5, the J call TRBJ2-7; 7 bases line up with TRBD1. The length of the CDR3 is 16 residues. Germline loops: CDR1 MNHEY, CDR2 SVGAGI. V shed 5 bases, J shed 4 bases, and the junction held 14 bases outside the gene matches. The CDR3 DNA is TGTGCCAGCAGTCGAATCCCGACAGGGAGAGATTACGAGCAGTACTTC. Translated, it gives CASSRIPTGRDYEQYF.